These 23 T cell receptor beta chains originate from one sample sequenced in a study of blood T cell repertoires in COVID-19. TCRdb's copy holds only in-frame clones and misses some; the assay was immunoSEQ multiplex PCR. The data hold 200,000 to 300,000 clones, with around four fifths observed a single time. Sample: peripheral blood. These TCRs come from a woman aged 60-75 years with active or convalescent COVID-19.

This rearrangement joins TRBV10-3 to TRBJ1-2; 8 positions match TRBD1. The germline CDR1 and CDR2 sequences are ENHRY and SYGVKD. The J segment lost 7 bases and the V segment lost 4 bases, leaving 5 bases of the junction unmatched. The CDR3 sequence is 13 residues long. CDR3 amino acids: CAISVTGGLGYTF. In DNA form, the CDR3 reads TGTGCCATCAGTGTTACAGGGGGTCTTGGCTACACCTTC.

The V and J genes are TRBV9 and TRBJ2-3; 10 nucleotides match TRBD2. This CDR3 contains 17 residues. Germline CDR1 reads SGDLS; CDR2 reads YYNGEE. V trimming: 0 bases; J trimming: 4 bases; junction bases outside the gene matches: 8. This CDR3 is CASSVGSGGAFPDTQYF. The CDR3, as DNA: TGTGCCAGCAGCGTAGGCAGCGGGGGGGCGTTTCCAGATACGCAGTATTTT.

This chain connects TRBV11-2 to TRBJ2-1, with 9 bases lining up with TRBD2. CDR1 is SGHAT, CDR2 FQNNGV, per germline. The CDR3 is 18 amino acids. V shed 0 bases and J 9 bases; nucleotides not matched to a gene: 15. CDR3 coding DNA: TGTGCCAGCAGCTTAGATTGGTTTGGGTTGGGACTAGCAACTGAGCAGTTCTTC. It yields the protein CASSLDWFGLGLATEQFF.

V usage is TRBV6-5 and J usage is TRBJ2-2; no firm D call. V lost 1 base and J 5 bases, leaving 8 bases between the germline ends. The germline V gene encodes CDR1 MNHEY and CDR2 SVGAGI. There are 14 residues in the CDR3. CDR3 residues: CASSYFTRTGELFF. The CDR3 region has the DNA TGTGCCAGCAGTTACTTCACCCGGACCGGGGAGCTGTTTTTT.

CDR3 sequence reads: CASSLLTRLRNTGELFF. DNA for the CDR3: TGTGCCAGCAGTTTATTGACGAGACTAAGGAACACCGGGGAGCTGTTTTTT. The rearrangement joins TRBV28 to TRBJ2-2, with a weak D call TRBD2 (5 bases). V shed 1 base and J shed 1 base, with 13 bases lying between them. The length of the CDR3 is 17 residues. CDR1 is MDHEN, CDR2 SYDVKM, per germline.

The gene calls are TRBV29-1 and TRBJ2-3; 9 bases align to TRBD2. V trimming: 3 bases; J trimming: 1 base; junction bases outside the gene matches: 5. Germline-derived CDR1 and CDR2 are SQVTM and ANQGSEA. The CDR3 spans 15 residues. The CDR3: CSVEPRTSGTDTQYF. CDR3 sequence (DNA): TGCAGCGTTGAGCCCAGGACTAGCGGCACAGATACGCAGTATTTT.

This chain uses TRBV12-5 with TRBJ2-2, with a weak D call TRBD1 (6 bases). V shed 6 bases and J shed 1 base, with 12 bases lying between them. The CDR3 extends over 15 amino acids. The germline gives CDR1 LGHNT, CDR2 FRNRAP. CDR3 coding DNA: TGTGCTAGTGGGGTCGACAGGCAGAACACCGGGGAGCTGTTTTTT. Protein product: CASGVDRQNTGELFF. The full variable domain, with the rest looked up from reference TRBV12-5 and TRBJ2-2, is DARVTQTPRHKVTEMGQEVTMRCQPILGHNTVFWYRQTMMQGLELLAYFRNRAPLDDSGMPKDRFSAEMPDATLATLKIQPSEPRDSAVYFCASGVDRQNTGELFFGEGSRLTVL.

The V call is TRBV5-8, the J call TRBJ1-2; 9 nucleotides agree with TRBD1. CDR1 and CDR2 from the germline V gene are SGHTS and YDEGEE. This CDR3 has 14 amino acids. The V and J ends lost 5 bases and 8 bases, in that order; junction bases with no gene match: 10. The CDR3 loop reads CASSYPGTGLGYTF. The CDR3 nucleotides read TGTGCCAGCAGTTACCCCGGGACAGGGTTGGGCTACACCTTC.

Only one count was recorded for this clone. CDR3 bases: TGTGCCAGCGCCGGGGAGTTAGGCAATCAGCCCCAGCATTTT. Translating it yields CASAGELGNQPQHF. V usage is TRBV19 and J usage is TRBJ1-5, with D uncertain. With 9 bases removed from V and 2 bases from J, the gap between germline ends came to 14 bases. The CDR3 runs to 14 residues. From germline, CDR1 is LNHDA and CDR2 SQIVND (reference sequence).

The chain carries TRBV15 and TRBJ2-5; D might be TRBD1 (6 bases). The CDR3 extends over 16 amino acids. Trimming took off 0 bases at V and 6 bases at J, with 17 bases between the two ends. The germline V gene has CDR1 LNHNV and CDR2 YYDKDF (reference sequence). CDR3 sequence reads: CATSRDTGSTKKTQYF. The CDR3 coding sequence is TGTGCCACCAGCAGAGATACAGGGTCTACGAAAAAGACCCAGTACTTC.

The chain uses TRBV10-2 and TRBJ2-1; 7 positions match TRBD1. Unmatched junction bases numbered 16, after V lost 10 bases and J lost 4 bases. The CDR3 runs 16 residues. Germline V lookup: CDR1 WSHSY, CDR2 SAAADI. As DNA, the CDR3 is TGCGCCACACAAAACGAACGACAGGGCGGGTACAATGAGCAGTTCTTC. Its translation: CATQNERQGGYNEQFF.

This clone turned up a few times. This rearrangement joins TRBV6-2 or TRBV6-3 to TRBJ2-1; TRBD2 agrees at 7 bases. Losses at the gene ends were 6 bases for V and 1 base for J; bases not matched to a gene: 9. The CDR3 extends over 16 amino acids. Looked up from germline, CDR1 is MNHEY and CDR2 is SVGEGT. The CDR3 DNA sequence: TGTGCCAGCAGCCCCATAGCGGGTCGATCCTACAATGAGCAGTTCTTC. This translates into CASSPIAGRSYNEQFF.

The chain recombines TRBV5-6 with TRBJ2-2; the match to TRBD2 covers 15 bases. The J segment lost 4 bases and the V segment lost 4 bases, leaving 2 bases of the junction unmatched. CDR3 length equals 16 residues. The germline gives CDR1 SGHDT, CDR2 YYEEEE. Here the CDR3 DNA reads TGTGCCAGCAGCGAGGGACTAGCGGGGGGCACCGGGGAGCTGTTTTTT. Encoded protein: CASSEGLAGGTGELFF.

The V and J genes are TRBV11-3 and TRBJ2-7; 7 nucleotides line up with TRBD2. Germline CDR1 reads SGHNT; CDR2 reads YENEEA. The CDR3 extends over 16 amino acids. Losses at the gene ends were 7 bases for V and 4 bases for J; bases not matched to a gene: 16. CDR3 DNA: TGTGCCAGCACCCCAGGGCCAGGCGGGAGAAGTTACGAGCAGTACTTC. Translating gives CASTPGPGGRSYEQYF.

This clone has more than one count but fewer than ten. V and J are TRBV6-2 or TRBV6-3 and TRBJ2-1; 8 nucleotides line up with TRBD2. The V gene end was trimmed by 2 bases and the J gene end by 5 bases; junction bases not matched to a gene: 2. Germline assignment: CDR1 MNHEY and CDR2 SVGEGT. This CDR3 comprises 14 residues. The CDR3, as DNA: TGTGCCAGCAGTTACGGGACTAGAGACAATGAGCAGTTCTTC. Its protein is CASSYGTRDNEQFF.

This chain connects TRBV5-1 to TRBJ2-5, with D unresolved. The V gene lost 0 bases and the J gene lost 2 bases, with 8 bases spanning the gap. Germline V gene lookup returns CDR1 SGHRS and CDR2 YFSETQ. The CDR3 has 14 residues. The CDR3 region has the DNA TGCGCCAGCAGCTTGGGAGGTTCACAAGAGACCCAGTACTTC. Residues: CASSLGGSQETQYF.

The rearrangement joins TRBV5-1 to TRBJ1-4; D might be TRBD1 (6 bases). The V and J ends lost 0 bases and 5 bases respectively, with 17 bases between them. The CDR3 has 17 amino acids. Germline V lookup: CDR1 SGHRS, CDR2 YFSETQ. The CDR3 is CASSLALRTANNEKLFF. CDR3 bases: TGCGCCAGCAGCTTGGCTCTTCGGACAGCGAACAATGAAAAACTGTTTTTT. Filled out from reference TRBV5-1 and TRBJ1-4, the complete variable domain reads KAGVTQTPRYLIKTRGQQVTLSCSPISGHRSVSWYQQTPGQGLQFLFEYFSETQRNKGNFPGRFSGRQFSNSRSEMNVSTLELGDSALYLCASSLALRTANNEKLFFGSGTQLSVL.

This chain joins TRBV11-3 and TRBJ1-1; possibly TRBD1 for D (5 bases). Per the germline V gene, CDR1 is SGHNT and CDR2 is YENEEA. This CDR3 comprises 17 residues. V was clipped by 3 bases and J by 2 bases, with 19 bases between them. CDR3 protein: CASSFRWSQATNTEAFF. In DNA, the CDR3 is TGTGCCAGCAGCTTTCGTTGGTCACAGGCGACCAACACTGAAGCTTTCTTT.

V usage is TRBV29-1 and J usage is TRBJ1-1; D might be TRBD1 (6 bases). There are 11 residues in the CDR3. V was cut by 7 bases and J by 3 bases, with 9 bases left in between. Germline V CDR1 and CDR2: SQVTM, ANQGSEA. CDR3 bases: TGCAGCGCTGCAGGGGACACTGAAGCTTTCTTT. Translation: CSAAGDTEAFF. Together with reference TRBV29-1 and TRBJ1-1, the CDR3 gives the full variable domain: SAVISQKPSRDICQRGTSLTIQCQVDSQVTMMFWYRQQPGQSLTLIATANQGSEATYESGFVIDKFPISRPNLTFSTLTVSNMSPEDSSIYLCSAAGDTEAFFGQGTRLTVV.

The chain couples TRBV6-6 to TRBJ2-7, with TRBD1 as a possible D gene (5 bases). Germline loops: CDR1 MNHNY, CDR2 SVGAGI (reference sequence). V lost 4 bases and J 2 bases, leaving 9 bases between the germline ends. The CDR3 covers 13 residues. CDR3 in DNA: TGTGCCAGCAGTTCGACAGCCGCCTACGAGCAGTACTTC. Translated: CASSSTAAYEQYF.

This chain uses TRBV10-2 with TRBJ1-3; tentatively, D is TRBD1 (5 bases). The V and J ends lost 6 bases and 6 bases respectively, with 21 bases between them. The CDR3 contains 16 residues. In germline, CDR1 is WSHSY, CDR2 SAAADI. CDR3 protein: CASRDQGFANVNTIYF. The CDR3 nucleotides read TGCGCCAGCAGAGATCAGGGTTTCGCTAACGTAAACACCATATATTTT.

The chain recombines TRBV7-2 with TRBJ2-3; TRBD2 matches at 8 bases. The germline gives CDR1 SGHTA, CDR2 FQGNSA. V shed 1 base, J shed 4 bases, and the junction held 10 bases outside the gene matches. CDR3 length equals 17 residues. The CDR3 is CASSLGQGLDVADTQYF. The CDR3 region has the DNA TGTGCCAGCAGCTTAGGCCAGGGACTAGATGTGGCAGATACGCAGTATTTT. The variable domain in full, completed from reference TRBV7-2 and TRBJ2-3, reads GAGVSQSPSNKVTEKGKDVELRCDPISGHTALYWYRQSLGQGLEFLIYFQGNSAPDKSGLPSDRFSAERTGGSVSTLTIQRTQQEDSAVYLCASSLGQGLDVADTQYFGPGTRLTVL.

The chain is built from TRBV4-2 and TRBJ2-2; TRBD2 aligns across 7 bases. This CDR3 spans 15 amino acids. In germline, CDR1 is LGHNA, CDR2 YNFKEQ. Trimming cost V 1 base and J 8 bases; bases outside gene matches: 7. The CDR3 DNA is TGTGCCAGCAGCCAAGGTACTGCTAGCGGAGGGGAGCTGTTTTTT. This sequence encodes CASSQGTASGGELFF.